Here is one T cell receptor beta chain with its context. These data come from a study of shared clonotypes between healthy human individuals. Study details: Per donor, three plates held CD4 naive cells, three held CD4 memory, two held CD8 naive and one held CD8 memory.

Germline CDR1 is SGHAT and CDR2 is FQNNGV. The length of the CDR3 is 14 residues. V lost 1 base, J lost 0 bases, and 7 bases lay in between. Partitioning of CD4+ cells yielded a CD45RA+ naive subset and a CD45RA-negative memory subset. Researchers divided each subset's genomic DNA evenly across several immunoSEQ plates. Original handling: ImmunoSEQ supplied junction-only sequences lacking quality scores, so filtering was different. Sequenced by immunoSEQ multiplex PCR; TCRdb stores in-frame clones only, minus some. V and J calls and clone size are copied from that table; D and trimming were computed from the DNA. The sample carries roughly 1 million clones, around 74% recorded once.

The J gene is TRBJ2-7, the V gene TRBV11-2; D is unclear. This sequence was found in a man aged 18 to 30 in good health. Sequencing input: memory CD4+ T cells sorted from blood. Subset meaning: CD45RA-negative fraction. The CDR3 nucleotides read TGTGCCAGCAGCTTAGCGGTCAGCTCCTACGAGCAGTACTTC. Protein sequence: CASSLAVSSYEQYF.